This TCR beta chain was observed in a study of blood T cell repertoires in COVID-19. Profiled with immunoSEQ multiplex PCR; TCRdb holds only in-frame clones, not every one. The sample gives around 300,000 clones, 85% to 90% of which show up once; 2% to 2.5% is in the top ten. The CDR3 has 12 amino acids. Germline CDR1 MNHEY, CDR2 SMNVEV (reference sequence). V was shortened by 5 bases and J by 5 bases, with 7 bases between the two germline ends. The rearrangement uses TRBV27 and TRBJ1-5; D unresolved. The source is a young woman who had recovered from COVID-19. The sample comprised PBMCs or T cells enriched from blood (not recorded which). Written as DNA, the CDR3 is TGTGCCAGCAGTCCCAATGATCAGCCCCAGCATTTT. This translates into CASSPNDQPQHF.